This is a list of T cell receptor beta chains from one sample in a study of control samples from healthy donors and cancer patients. Some clones are missing from TCRdb's copy, which holds only in-frame ones; the method was immunoSEQ multiplex PCR. Found here are 100,000 or so clones, about 83% of them singletons; the top ten hold roughly 13%. The specimen sequenced was blood. The source is a woman between 45 and 60 years old in good health. Both conserved end residues are part of each CDR3. The D gene is left open where the match is weak. A clone size is listed for some rows: how often the clone was seen (once, few, many), or a class if it is expanded.

TRBV28	TRBJ1-5	.	.	CASSFGNQPQHF	TGTGCCAGCAGTTTTGGGAATCAGCCCCAGCATTTT
TRBV19	TRBJ1-6	TRBD1	.	CASSIQGADNSPLHF	TGTGCCAGTAGTATCCAGGGGGCCGACAATTCACCCCTCCACTTT
TRBV14	TRBJ1-6	.	.	CASSARDGNNSPLHF	TGTGCCAGCAGCGCCCGGGACGGAAACAATTCACCCCTCCACTTT
TRBV5-6	TRBJ1-5	.	.	CASSQGRGNQPQHF	TGTGCCAGCAGTCAGGGGAGGGGCAATCAGCCCCAGCATTTT
TRBV6-1	TRBJ2-5	.	.	CASSEGPVGHRAETQYF	TGTGCCAGCAGTGAAGGGCCGGTGGGGCACAGGGCAGAGACCCAGTACTTC
TRBV6-2/TRBV6-3	TRBJ2-1	.	.	CASSRTELNEQFF	TGTGCCAGCAGTAGGACTGAACTCAATGAGCAGTTCTTC
TRBV9	TRBJ1-4	.	.	CASSVEGRANEKLFF	TGTGCCAGCAGCGTAGAGGGCAGGGCGAACGAAAAACTGTTTTTT
TRBV27	TRBJ2-3	TRBD2	.	CASSSGLAGRPDTQYF	TGTGCCAGCAGTTCCGGACTAGCGGGGAGGCCAGATACGCAGTATTTT
TRBV2	TRBJ2-7	TRBD1	.	CASSGGQYEQYF	TGTGCCAGCAGTGGGGGACAGTACGAGCAGTACTTC
TRBV11-3	TRBJ2-1	.	.	CASSLELGSYNEQFF	TGTGCCAGCAGCTTAGAGCTGGGCTCCTACAATGAGCAGTTCTTC
TRBV3-1/TRBV3-2	TRBJ2-2	.	.	CASSRSMSGELFF	TGTGCCAGCAGCCGGAGTATGAGCGGGGAGCTGTTTTTT
TRBV24-1	TRBJ2-5	TRBD1	.	CATSDRDSSQETQYF	TGTGCCACCAGTGATCGGGACAGCTCACAAGAGACCCAGTACTTC
TRBV5-1	TRBJ2-3	TRBD2	few	CASSLGLAGGRSTDTQYF	TGCGCCAGCAGCTTGGGGCTAGCGGGAGGGCGGAGCACAGATACGCAGTATTTT
TRBV13	TRBJ2-6	TRBD1	.	CAGGQGNSGANVLTF	TGTGCCGGGGGACAGGGAAACTCTGGGGCCAACGTCCTGACTTTC
TRBV28	TRBJ1-1	.	.	CASSPQLGGTEAFF	TGTGCCAGCAGCCCCCAATTGGGTGGGACTGAAGCTTTCTTT
TRBV20-1	TRBJ1-5	TRBD1	.	CSASLAGGRQPQHF	TGCAGTGCTAGTCTGGCAGGGGGCCGTCAGCCCCAGCATTTT
TRBV19	TRBJ2-3	TRBD1	once	CASSKGGTGGAKDTQYF	TGTGCCAGTAGTAAGGGAGGGACAGGGGGCGCAAAAGATACGCAGTATTTT
TRBV11-3	TRBJ2-1	TRBD2	.	CASSRLKRDSYNEQFF	TGTGCCAGCAGCCGACTTAAGCGGGACTCCTACAATGAGCAGTTCTTC
TRBV9	TRBJ1-2	.	.	CASSGWYGYTF	TGTGCCAGCAGCGGGTGGTATGGCTACACCTTC
TRBV6-6	TRBJ2-5	TRBD1	.	CASTQGQHFQYF	TGTGCCAGCACCCAGGGACAGCATTTCCAGTACTTC
TRBV19	TRBJ2-3	TRBD2	.	CASSIGTSGGPNTQYF	TGTGCCAGTAGTATCGGGACTAGCGGGGGCCCTAATACGCAGTATTTT
TRBV30	TRBJ2-2	TRBD2	.	CAWATSGRSGELFF	TGTGCCTGGGCGACTAGCGGGAGGTCCGGGGAGCTGTTTTTT
TRBV11-3	TRBJ2-1	TRBD2	.	CASSLLAGSGNEQFF	TGTGCCAGCAGCTTACTAGCGGGGTCGGGGAATGAGCAGTTCTTC
TRBV25-1	TRBJ2-7	.	.	CASSGVAGQTYEQYF	TGTGCCAGCAGTGGTGTAGCGGGACAGACCTACGAGCAGTACTTC
TRBV30	TRBJ1-1	.	.	CAWSVLGTEAFF	TGTGCCTGGAGTGTACTGGGCACTGAAGCTTTCTTT
TRBV19	TRBJ2-7	.	.	CASSIDLPDRNTYEQYF	TGTGCCAGTAGTATAGATCTCCCTGACAGGAACACCTACGAGCAGTACTTC
TRBV7-3	TRBJ1-1	TRBD1	.	CASSFGTGGTEAFF	TGTGCCAGCAGCTTCGGGACAGGGGGGACTGAAGCTTTCTTT
TRBV6-6	TRBJ1-3	.	.	CASSYTTVGNTIYF	TGTGCCAGCAGTTATACAACAGTTGGAAACACCATATATTTT
TRBV10-3	TRBJ2-2	TRBD1	.	CATRDRDTGELFF	TGTGCCACCCGGGACAGAGACACCGGGGAGCTGTTTTTT
TRBV7-9	TRBJ2-4	.	.	CASSDTHSVGKNIQYF	TGTGCCAGCAGCGACACTCATTCTGTGGGCAAAAACATTCAGTACTTC
TRBV6-2/TRBV6-3	TRBJ2-5	TRBD2	few	CASSQIGTSGPQETQYF	TGTGCCAGCAGTCAGATTGGGACTAGCGGGCCCCAAGAGACCCAGTACTTC
TRBV6-1	TRBJ1-2	TRBD1	.	CASLPGQFLYGYTF	TGTGCCAGCCTTCCGGGACAGTTCCTCTATGGCTACACCTTC
TRBV14	TRBJ2-7	.	.	CASSLPSSYEQYF	TGTGCCAGCAGCCTCCCAAGCTCCTACGAGCAGTACTTC
TRBV28	TRBJ1-2	TRBD1	once	CASSLGQGASAYGYTF	TGTGCCAGCAGTTTAGGACAGGGGGCTTCCGCCTATGGCTACACCTTC
TRBV3-1/TRBV3-2	TRBJ2-5	.	.	CASSPPGRWSETQYF	TGTGCCAGCAGCCCCCCGGGACGTTGGTCAGAGACCCAGTACTTC
TRBV6-6	TRBJ1-4	.	.	CASSYIRATNEKLFF	TGTGCCAGCAGTTACATCAGGGCTACTAATGAAAAACTGTTTTTT
TRBV2	TRBJ2-2	TRBD1	.	CASEDRDRGIGELFF	TGTGCCAGTGAAGACCGGGACAGGGGTATTGGGGAGCTGTTTTTT
TRBV19	TRBJ2-5	.	.	CASSTPAVGQETQYF	TGTGCCAGTAGTACCCCAGCCGTGGGGCAAGAGACCCAGTACTTC
TRBV11-2	TRBJ2-2	.	.	CASSQEVTGTNTGELFF	TGTGCCAGCAGCCAGGAGGTGACAGGCACGAACACCGGGGAGCTGTTTTTT
TRBV3-1/TRBV3-2	TRBJ2-7	.	.	CASSQARAYEQYF	TGTGCCAGCAGCCAAGCACGCGCCTACGAGCAGTACTTC
TRBV28	TRBJ1-4	.	.	CASSLGQVLNEKLFF	TGTGCCAGCAGTTTAGGGCAGGTCCTTAATGAAAAACTGTTTTTT
TRBV2	TRBJ1-2	TRBD1	.	CASSIQTGGYTF	TGTGCCAGCAGTATACAGACAGGGGGCTACACCTTC
TRBV28	TRBJ1-6	.	.	CASSFRGLVVPLHF	TGTGCCAGCAGTTTCCGCGGACTGGTCGTACCCCTCCACTTT
TRBV11-3	TRBJ1-1	.	.	CASSLGRAEAFF	TGTGCCAGCAGTCTCGGGCGGGCTGAAGCTTTCTTT